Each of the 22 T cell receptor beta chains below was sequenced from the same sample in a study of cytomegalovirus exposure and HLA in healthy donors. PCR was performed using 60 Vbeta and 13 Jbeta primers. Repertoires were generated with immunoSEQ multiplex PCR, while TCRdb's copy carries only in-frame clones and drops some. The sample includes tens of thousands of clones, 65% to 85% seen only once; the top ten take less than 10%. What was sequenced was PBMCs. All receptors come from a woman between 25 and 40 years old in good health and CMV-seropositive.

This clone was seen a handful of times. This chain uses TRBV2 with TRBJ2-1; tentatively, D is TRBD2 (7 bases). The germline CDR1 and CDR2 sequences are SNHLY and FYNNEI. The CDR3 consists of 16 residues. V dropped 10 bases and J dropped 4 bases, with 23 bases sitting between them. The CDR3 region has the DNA TGTGCCATCCAACAGGGTGGGAGGGCCCATTACAATGAGCAGTTCTTC. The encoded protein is CAIQQGGRAHYNEQFF.

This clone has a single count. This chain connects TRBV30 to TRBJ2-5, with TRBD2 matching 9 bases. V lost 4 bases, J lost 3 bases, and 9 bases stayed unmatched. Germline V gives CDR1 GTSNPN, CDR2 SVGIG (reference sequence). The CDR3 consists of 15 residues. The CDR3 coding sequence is TGTGCCTGGAATACTAATGCGGGGGGGAAAGAGACCCAGTACTTC. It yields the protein CAWNTNAGGKETQYF.

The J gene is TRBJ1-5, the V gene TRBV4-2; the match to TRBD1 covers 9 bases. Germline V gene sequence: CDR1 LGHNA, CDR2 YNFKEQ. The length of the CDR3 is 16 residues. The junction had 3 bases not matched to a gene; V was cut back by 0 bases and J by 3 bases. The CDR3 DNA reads TGTGCCAGCAGCCAAGAACCACAGGGGGCCAATCAGCCCCAGCATTTT. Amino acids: CASSQEPQGANQPQHF.

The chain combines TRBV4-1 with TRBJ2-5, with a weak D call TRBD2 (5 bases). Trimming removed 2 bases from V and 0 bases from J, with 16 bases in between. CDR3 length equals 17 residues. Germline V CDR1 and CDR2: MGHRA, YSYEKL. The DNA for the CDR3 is TGCGCCAGCAGCCAAATCAGGTGGGAGTCAGACCAAGAGACCCAGTACTTC. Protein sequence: CASSQIRWESDQETQYF.

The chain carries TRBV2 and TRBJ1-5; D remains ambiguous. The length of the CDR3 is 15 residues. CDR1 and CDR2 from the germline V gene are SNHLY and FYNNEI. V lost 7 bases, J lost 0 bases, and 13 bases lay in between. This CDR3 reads CASKRAADSNQPQHF. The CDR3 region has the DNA TGTGCCAGCAAGAGGGCGGCGGATAGCAATCAGCCCCAGCATTTT.

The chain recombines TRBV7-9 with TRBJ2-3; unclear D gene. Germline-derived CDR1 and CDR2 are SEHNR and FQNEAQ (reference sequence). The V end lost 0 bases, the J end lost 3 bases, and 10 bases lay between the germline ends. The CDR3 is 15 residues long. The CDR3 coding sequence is TGTGCCAGCAGCTTAGCGGGCCCCCGGACAGATACGCAGTATTTT. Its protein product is CASSLAGPRTDTQYF.

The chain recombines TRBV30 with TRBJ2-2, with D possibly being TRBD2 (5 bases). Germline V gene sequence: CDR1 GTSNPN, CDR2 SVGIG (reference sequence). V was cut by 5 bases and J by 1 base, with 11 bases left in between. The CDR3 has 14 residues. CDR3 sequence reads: CAWGRVVNTGELFF. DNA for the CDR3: TGTGCCTGGGGGCGGGTGGTGAACACCGGGGAGCTGTTTTTT.

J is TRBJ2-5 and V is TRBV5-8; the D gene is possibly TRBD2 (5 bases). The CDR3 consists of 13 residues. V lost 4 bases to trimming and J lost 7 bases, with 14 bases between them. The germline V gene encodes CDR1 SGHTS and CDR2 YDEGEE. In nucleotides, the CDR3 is TGTGCCAGCAGCCCCCCCCACCGGGGGACCCAGTACTTC. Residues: CASSPPHRGTQYF.

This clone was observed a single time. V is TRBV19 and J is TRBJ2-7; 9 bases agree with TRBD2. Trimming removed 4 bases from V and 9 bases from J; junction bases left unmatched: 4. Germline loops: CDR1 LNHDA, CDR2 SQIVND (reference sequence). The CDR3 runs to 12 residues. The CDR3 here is CASSRAGGPQYF. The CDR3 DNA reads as TGTGCCAGTAGTAGAGCGGGGGGCCCGCAGTACTTC.

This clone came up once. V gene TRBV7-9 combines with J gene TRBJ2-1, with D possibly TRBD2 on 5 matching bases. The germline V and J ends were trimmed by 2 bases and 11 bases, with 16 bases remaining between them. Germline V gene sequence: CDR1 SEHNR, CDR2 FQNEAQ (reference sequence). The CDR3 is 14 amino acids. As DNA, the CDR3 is TGTGCCAGCAGCTTATCCTCCGGGGTAGTCAAGCAGTTCTTC. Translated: CASSLSSGVVKQFF.

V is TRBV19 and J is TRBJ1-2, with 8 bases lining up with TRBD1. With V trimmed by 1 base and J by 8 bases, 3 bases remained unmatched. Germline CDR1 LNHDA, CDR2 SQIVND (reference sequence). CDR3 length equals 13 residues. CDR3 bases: TGTGCCAGTAGTATAGCTCGGACAGGGGGCTACACCTTC. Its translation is CASSIARTGGYTF.

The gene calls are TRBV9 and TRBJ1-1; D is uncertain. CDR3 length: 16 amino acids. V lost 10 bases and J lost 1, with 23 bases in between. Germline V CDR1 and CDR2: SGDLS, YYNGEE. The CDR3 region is CAEECEDPGGNTEAFF. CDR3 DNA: TGTGCCGAAGAGTGTGAGGACCCCGGAGGGAACACTGAAGCTTTCTTT. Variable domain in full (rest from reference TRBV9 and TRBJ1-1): DSGVTQTPKHLITATGQRVTLRCSPRSGDLSVYWYQQSLDQGLQFLIQYYNGEERAKGNILERFSAQQFPDLHSELNLSSLELGDSALYFCAEECEDPGGNTEAFFGQGTRLTVV.

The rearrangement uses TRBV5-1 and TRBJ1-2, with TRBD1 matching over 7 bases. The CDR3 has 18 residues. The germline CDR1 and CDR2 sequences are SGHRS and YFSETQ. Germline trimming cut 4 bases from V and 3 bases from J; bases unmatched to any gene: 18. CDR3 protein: CASSPTWPGRGLDYGYTF. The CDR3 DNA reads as TGCGCCAGCAGCCCCACCTGGCCGGGCAGGGGGTTAGACTATGGCTACACCTTC.

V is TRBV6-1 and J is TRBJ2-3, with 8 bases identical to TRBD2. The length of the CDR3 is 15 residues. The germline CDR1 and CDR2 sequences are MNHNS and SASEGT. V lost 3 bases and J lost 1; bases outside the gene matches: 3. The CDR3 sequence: CASSEWRGGTDTQYF. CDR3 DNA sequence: TGTGCCAGCAGTGAGTGGCGGGGGGGCACAGATACGCAGTATTTT.

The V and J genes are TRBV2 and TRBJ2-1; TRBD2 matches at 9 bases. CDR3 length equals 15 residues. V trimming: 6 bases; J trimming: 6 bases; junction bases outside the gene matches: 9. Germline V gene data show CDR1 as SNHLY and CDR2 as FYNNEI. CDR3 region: CASRPLAGGANEQFF. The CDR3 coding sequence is TGTGCCAGCAGACCCCTGGCGGGAGGGGCCAATGAGCAGTTCTTC.

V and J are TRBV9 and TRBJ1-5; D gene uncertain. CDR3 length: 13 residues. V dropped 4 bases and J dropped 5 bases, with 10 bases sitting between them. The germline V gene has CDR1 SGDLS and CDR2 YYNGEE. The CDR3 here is CASSFASDQPQHF. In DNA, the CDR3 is TGTGCCAGCAGCTTCGCGTCGGATCAGCCCCAGCATTTT. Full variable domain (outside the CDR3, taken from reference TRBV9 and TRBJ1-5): DSGVTQTPKHLITATGQRVTLRCSPRSGDLSVYWYQQSLDQGLQFLIQYYNGEERAKGNILERFSAQQFPDLHSELNLSSLELGDSALYFCASSFASDQPQHFGDGTRLSIL.

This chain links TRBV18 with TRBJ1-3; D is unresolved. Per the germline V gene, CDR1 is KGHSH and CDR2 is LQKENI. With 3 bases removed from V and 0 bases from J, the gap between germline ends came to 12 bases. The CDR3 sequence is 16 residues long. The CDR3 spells CASSPDPGTSGNTIYF. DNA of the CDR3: TGTGCCAGCTCACCGGATCCGGGAACCTCTGGAAACACCATATATTTT.

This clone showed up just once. CDR3 in amino acids: CASSRRGSEGASYEQYF. CDR3 DNA sequence: TGTGCCAGCAGCCGCCGGGGGTCGGAGGGGGCATCCTACGAGCAGTACTTC. The gene calls are TRBV7-9 and TRBJ2-7, with D perhaps TRBD1 (7 bases). The CDR3 loop spans 17 amino acids. Germline V lookup: CDR1 SEHNR, CDR2 FQNEAQ (reference sequence). V gave up 5 bases and J gave up 1 base, with 21 bases separating them.

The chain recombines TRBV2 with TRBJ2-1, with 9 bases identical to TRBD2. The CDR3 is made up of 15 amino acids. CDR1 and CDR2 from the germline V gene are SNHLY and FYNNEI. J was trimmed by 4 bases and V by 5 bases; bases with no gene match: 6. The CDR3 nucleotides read TGTGCCAGCAGTTCCACTAGCGGGCTTTACAATGAGCAGTTCTTC. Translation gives CASSSTSGLYNEQFF.

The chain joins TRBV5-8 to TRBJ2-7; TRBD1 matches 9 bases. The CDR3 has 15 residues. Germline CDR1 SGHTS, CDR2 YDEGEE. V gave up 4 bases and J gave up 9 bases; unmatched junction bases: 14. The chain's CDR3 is CASSTSGTGPWMQYF. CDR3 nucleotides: TGTGCCAGCAGCACGTCCGGGACAGGGCCTTGGATGCAGTACTTC.

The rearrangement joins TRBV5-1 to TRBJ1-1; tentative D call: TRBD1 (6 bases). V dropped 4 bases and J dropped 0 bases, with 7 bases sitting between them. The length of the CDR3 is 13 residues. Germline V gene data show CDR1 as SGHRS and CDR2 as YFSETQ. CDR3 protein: CASSRDMNTEAFF. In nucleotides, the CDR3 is TGCGCCAGCAGCAGGGACATGAACACTGAAGCTTTCTTT.

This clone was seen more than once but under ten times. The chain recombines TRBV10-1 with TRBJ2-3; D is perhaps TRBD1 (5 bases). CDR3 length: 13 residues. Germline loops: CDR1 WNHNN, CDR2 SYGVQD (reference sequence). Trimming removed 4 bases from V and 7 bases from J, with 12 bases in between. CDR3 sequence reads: CASSAMGQNTQYF. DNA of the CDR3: TGCGCCAGCAGTGCAATGGGGCAGAATACGCAGTATTTT.